The rows below give T cell receptor beta chains drawn from one sample of a study of T cell responses to AZD1222 COVID-19 vaccine. Assay: immunoSEQ multiplex PCR; the TCRdb copy retains only in-frame clones and omits some. There are roughly 100,000 clones in the sample; about 88% occur only once, and around 10% lies in the top ten. Sequencing was performed on peripheral blood, taken on day 0 of AZD1222 vaccination. The receptor source for this set is an adult in good health. Each CDR3 is given with its conserved first and last residue. The D gene is left open where the match is weak. Part of the rows lack a size; the others show once, few, many or a class for expanded clones.

size | J | length | V | D | DNA | CDR3
. | TRBJ2-3 | 15 | TRBV5-1 | . | TGCGCCAGCAGAGACGTACAAGGGGGGACAGATACGCAGTATTTT | CASRDVQGGTDTQYF
. | TRBJ1-1 | 16 | TRBV4-2 | . | TGTGCCAGCAGCCAACTGGCCGGGCTTAGGTTCACTGAAGCTTTCTTT | CASSQLAGLRFTEAFF
. | TRBJ1-1 | 11 | TRBV6-5 | . | TGTGCCAGCATGTCCAGCACTGAAGCTTTCTTT | CASMSSTEAFF
. | TRBJ1-1 | 13 | TRBV5-1 | TRBD1 | TGCGCCAGCAATACAGGGGTAAACACTGAAGCTTTCTTT | CASNTGVNTEAFF
. | TRBJ1-2 | 15 | TRBV10-3 | TRBD1 | TGTGCCATCACTTCAGGGGGCTCAACTAACTATGGCTACACCTTC | CAITSGGSTNYGYTF
. | TRBJ1-1 | 14 | TRBV11-2 | TRBD1 | TGTGCCAGCAGCTACGGACAGGGGTTAACTGAAGCTTTCTTT | CASSYGQGLTEAFF
. | TRBJ2-7 | 12 | TRBV10-2 | . | TGCGCCAGCTCGGGTCCTAAGAACGAGCAGTACTTC | CASSGPKNEQYF
. | TRBJ2-7 | 16 | TRBV11-2 | TRBD2 | TGTGCCAGCAGCTTAGATTTGAGCGGGGATACCTACGAGCAGTACTTC | CASSLDLSGDTYEQYF
. | TRBJ1-1 | 13 | TRBV7-3 | . | TGTGCCAGCAGCTTCGGGGTGGAAACTGAAGCTTTCTTT | CASSFGVETEAFF
. | TRBJ1-3 | 19 | TRBV7-9 | TRBD1 | TGTGCCAGCAGCTTATTTGGCAGGGGGCTCCTTCCGTCTGGAAACACCATATATTTT | CASSLFGRGLLPSGNTIYF
. | TRBJ1-1 | 13 | TRBV3-1/TRBV3-2 | . | TGTGCCAGCAGCTTACAGTTGGGGTCAACAGCTTTCTTT | CASSLQLGSTAFF
. | TRBJ2-1 | 17 | TRBV7-3 | TRBD2 | TGTGCCAGCAGCTCCCATGGGACTAGCGGGAGTTACAATGAGCAGTTCTTC | CASSSHGTSGSYNEQFF
. | TRBJ1-5 | 13 | TRBV19 | . | TGTGCCAGTAGCGGGGGGGGGATCAAGCCCCAGCATTTT | CASSGGGIKPQHF
. | TRBJ2-7 | 16 | TRBV2 | TRBD2 | TGTGCCAGCAGGCCGAAACTAGCGGCATCCTCCTACGAGCAGTACTTC | CASRPKLAASSYEQYF
. | TRBJ1-3 | 13 | TRBV28 | . | TGTGCCAGCAGTTTAGCCAGGGGAAACACCATATATTTT | CASSLARGNTIYF
once | TRBJ2-3 | 19 | TRBV4-3 | TRBD1 | TGCGCCAGCAGCCAAGTGCGAGGGATGGGGACAGCAGGCACAGATACGCAGTATTTT | CASSQVRGMGTAGTDTQYF
. | TRBJ1-2 | 15 | TRBV3-1/TRBV3-2 | . | TGTGCCAGCAGCCAAGAAGGGCAGGTAGGACCTGGCTACACCTTC | CASSQEGQVGPGYTF
few | TRBJ2-1 | 13 | TRBV4-3 | . | TGCGCCAGCAGCCAAGATTTGGGGGGTGAGCAGTTCTTC | CASSQDLGGEQFF
. | TRBJ1-1 | 13 | TRBV11-2 | . | TGTGCCAGCAGCTACCAAGCCGGCACTGAAGCTTTCTTT | CASSYQAGTEAFF
. | TRBJ1-2 | 13 | TRBV6-2/TRBV6-3 | . | TGTGCCAGCAGTTACGACAGCTTATATGGCTACACCTTC | CASSYDSLYGYTF
. | TRBJ1-1 | 14 | TRBV6-1 | . | TGTGCCAGCAGTGAAGCAAGAGGAGGCACTGAAGCTTTCTTT | CASSEARGGTEAFF
. | TRBJ1-1 | 16 | TRBV10-3 | . | TGTGCCATCAGTGAGGGTGTGGGGGGCGCGAGCCCTGAAGCTTTCTTT | CAISEGVGGASPEAFF
. | TRBJ1-4 | 18 | TRBV5-1 | . | TGCGCCAGCAGCTTGAGGGCGCAGGGAACAGGTTCGAATGAAAAACTGTTTTTT | CASSLRAQGTGSNEKLFF
. | TRBJ1-2 | 13 | TRBV18 | . | TGTGCCAGCTCACCACGGGGTCCCTATGGCTACACCTTC | CASSPRGPYGYTF
. | TRBJ1-6 | 14 | TRBV3-1/TRBV3-2 | . | TGTGCCAGCAGCAAATGGGGAAGGGGTTCACCCCTCCACTTT | CASSKWGRGSPLHF
. | TRBJ2-7 | 14 | TRBV6-6 | TRBD2 | TGTGCCAGCACTACGGGACTAGCGGACCCCGAGCAGTACTTC | CASTTGLADPEQYF
. | TRBJ2-2 | 15 | TRBV5-1 | . | TGCGCCAGCAGCTTGGATTACAGGGTTGGCGGGGAGCTGTTTTTT | CASSLDYRVGGELFF
. | TRBJ1-2 | 15 | TRBV7-3 | . | TGTGCCAGCAGCTTAAAAAGAATCGATAACTATGGCTACACCTTC | CASSLKRIDNYGYTF
. | TRBJ1-6 | 10 | TRBV27 | . | TGTGCCAGCAGCCCTATACCCCTCCACTTT | CASSPIPLHF
. | TRBJ1-5 | 14 | TRBV2 | . | TGTGCCAGCAGTGCAGGACGGGGCAATCAGCCCCAGCATTTT | CASSAGRGNQPQHF
. | TRBJ2-1 | 18 | TRBV29-1 | TRBD2 | TGCAGCGTTGATGGACTAGCGGGAGGGCCAGGGTCCTACAATGAGCAGTTCTTC | CSVDGLAGGPGSYNEQFF
. | TRBJ1-1 | 13 | TRBV3-1/TRBV3-2 | TRBD1 | TGTGCCAGCAGCTGGACAGGGAACACTGAAGCTTTCTTT | CASSWTGNTEAFF
. | TRBJ1-2 | 13 | TRBV12-3/TRBV12-4 | . | TGTGCCAGCAGTTTACGTCAGGGTGATGGCTACACCTTC | CASSLRQGDGYTF
. | TRBJ2-2 | 16 | TRBV2 | TRBD2 | TGTGCCAGCAGCCAAGAAGCGGGAGGGCCGGCGGGGGAGCTGTTTTTT | CASSQEAGGPAGELFF
. | TRBJ2-7 | 12 | TRBV28 | . | TGTGCCACGGAGTCTCTTTCCTACGAGCAGTACTTC | CATESLSYEQYF
. | TRBJ2-7 | 14 | TRBV9 | . | TGTGCCAGCAGCGTGGGCGCGCTCTCCTACGAGCAGTACTTC | CASSVGALSYEQYF
. | TRBJ1-2 | 14 | TRBV6-5 | . | TGTGCCAGCAGTCCGGCTCGGTCGAGTTATGGCTACACCTTC | CASSPARSSYGYTF
. | TRBJ1-6 | 13 | TRBV12-3/TRBV12-4 | . | TGTGCCAGCACTTTGGGCTCCGGGTCACCCCTCCACTTT | CASTLGSGSPLHF
. | TRBJ2-2 | 17 | TRBV7-6 | TRBD2 | TGTGCCAGCAGCCTAGTCGGACTAGTCGGGAACACCGGGGAGCTGTTTTTT | CASSLVGLVGNTGELFF
once | TRBJ1-5 | 13 | TRBV19 | . | TGTGCCACCTCTGCGGGGGAACGGCAGCCCCAGCATTTT | CATSAGERQPQHF
. | TRBJ2-3 | 17 | TRBV28 | TRBD2 | TGTGCCAGCAGACCTCCGGGACTAGGAGGGAACACAGATACGCAGTATTTT | CASRPPGLGGNTDTQYF
. | TRBJ1-1 | 13 | TRBV13 | . | TGTGCCAGCAGCTCCACAGTGAACACTGAAGCTTTCTTT | CASSSTVNTEAFF
once | TRBJ2-2 | 15 | TRBV3-1/TRBV3-2 | TRBD2 | TGTGCCAGCAGCCAAGTTAGCGGGAGGGCCGGGGAGCTGTTTTTT | CASSQVSGRAGELFF
. | TRBJ1-5 | 14 | TRBV6-5 | . | TGTGCCAGCACGTCCATTTCTAGCAATCAGCCCCAGCATTTT | CASTSISSNQPQHF
. | TRBJ2-1 | 12 | TRBV27 | TRBD1 | TGTGCCAGCCAGGGGGCCCTCAATGAGCAGTTCTTC | CASQGALNEQFF
. | TRBJ1-5 | 14 | TRBV6-2/TRBV6-3 | . | TGTGCCAGCAGTTACGAGCGTCCACAGCAGCCCCAGCATTTT | CASSYERPQQPQHF
. | TRBJ1-2 | 15 | TRBV18 | . | TGTGCCAGCTCACCGTCTACAGAAGGAAACTATGGCTACACCTTC | CASSPSTEGNYGYTF
. | TRBJ1-2 | 14 | TRBV28 | . | TGTGCCAGCAGTTCGACACCAGAAATCTATGGCTACACCTTC | CASSSTPEIYGYTF
. | TRBJ1-5 | 12 | TRBV29-1 | . | TGCAGCGTAGGCGCTAGCAATCAGCCCCAGCATTTT | CSVGASNQPQHF
. | TRBJ2-3 | 16 | TRBV18 | TRBD2 | TGTGCCAGCTCACCCACGACTAGCGGGAGCACAGATACGCAGTATTTT | CASSPTTSGSTDTQYF
once | TRBJ1-4 | 15 | TRBV18 | . | TGTGCCAGCTCACCGTCGGGGACATCTAGGATTGCTCTGTTTTTT | CASSPSGTSRIALFF
. | TRBJ1-3 | 14 | TRBV4-1 | . | TGCGCCAGCAGCCAATATCTCTCTGGAAACACCATATATTTT | CASSQYLSGNTIYF
. | TRBJ2-2 | 15 | TRBV10-3 | TRBD1 | TGTGCCATCTCAGAGGGACAGGGGCACACCGGGGAGCTGTTTTTT | CAISEGQGHTGELFF
. | TRBJ1-3 | 12 | TRBV29-1 | TRBD1 | TGCAGCGTTCAGGGACAGGGCTCCACCATATATTTT | CSVQGQGSTIYF
. | TRBJ1-2 | 14 | TRBV19 | TRBD1 | TGTGCCAGTAGTTCCACAGGGGGCAACTATGGCTACACCTTC | CASSSTGGNYGYTF
once | TRBJ1-1 | 12 | TRBV10-3 | . | TGTGCCATCAGTGAAATTGCGACTGAAGCTTTCTTT | CAISEIATEAFF
. | TRBJ2-5 | 13 | TRBV5-4 | . | TGTGCCTTGCGGGTAGCGCCACAAGAGACCCAGTACTTC | CALRVAPQETQYF